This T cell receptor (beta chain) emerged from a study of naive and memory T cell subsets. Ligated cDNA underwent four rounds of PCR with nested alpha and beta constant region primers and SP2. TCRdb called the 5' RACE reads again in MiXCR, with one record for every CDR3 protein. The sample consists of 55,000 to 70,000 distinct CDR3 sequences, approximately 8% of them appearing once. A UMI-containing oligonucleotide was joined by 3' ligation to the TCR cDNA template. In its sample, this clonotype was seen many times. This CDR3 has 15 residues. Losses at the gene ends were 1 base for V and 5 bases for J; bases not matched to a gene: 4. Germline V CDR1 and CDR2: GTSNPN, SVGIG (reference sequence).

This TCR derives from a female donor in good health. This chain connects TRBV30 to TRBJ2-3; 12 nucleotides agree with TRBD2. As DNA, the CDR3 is TGTGCCTGGAGTGATGGACTAGCGGGGATAGATACGCAGTATTTT. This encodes CAWSDGLAGIDTQYF.